Listed here are 23 T cell receptor beta chains from one sample, sequenced in a study of blood T cell repertoires in COVID-19. The repertoire was sequenced with immunoSEQ multiplex PCR; TCRdb's copy has only in-frame clones and lacks some. Of about 160,000 clones listed, about four fifths were seen once; the top ten hold roughly 3.5%. The sequenced sample was PBMCs or T cells enriched from blood (not recorded which). Source of these receptors: a woman aged 60-75 years who had recovered from COVID-19.

V and J are TRBV5-1 and TRBJ1-2; tentative D call: TRBD1 (5 bases). Germline V gene sequence: CDR1 SGHRS, CDR2 YFSETQ. Trimming shortened V by 0 bases and J by 1 base, and 7 bases separated the two germline ends. The CDR3 loop spans 14 amino acids. CDR3 in DNA: TGCGCCAGCAGCTTGGAAGGGGTTAACTATGGCTACACCTTC. It is translated as CASSLEGVNYGYTF. Filled out from reference TRBV5-1 and TRBJ1-2, the complete variable domain reads KAGVTQTPRYLIKTRGQQVTLSCSPISGHRSVSWYQQTPGQGLQFLFEYFSETQRNKGNFPGRFSGRQFSNSRSEMNVSTLELGDSALYLCASSLEGVNYGYTFGSGTRLTVV.

This sequence joins TRBV5-1 and TRBJ1-1, with D perhaps TRBD1 (6 bases). V was trimmed by 3 bases and J by 11 bases, leaving 14 bases between them. CDR1 and CDR2 from the germline V gene are SGHRS and YFSETQ. The CDR3 has 12 amino acids. The CDR3 nucleotides read TGCGCCAGCAGCTGGGGGGGGCGCGAGGCTTTCTTT. This sequence encodes CASSWGGREAFF.

CDR3 nucleotide sequence: TGCGCCAGCAGTAACACGCCGGGACAGGGAGGATACACTGAAGCTTTCTTT. Protein product: CASSNTPGQGGYTEAFF. This sequence joins TRBV10-1 and TRBJ1-1, with 9 bases aligning to TRBD1. The CDR3 is made up of 17 amino acids. Germline V CDR1 and CDR2: WNHNN, SYGVQD (reference sequence). J was trimmed by 3 bases and V by 5 bases; bases with no gene match: 13.

This clone was picked up a small number of times. The CDR3 coding sequence is TGTGCCAGCAGCTTGGGTCATGTGTATGGCTACACCTTC. Its protein product is CASSLGHVYGYTF. The chain is built from TRBV5-8 and TRBJ1-2, with D unresolved. V was cut by 0 bases and J by 5 bases, with 8 bases left in between. The length of the CDR3 is 13 residues. Germline V lookup: CDR1 SGHTS, CDR2 YDEGEE.

This clone has only one observation. This sequence joins TRBV4-1 and TRBJ1-1; a possible D gene is TRBD1 (5 bases). This CDR3 contains 15 residues. Germline loops: CDR1 MGHRA, CDR2 YSYEKL. V was pared by 4 bases and J by 4 bases, with 16 bases between. The CDR3: CASSRTHGGGTEAFF. The CDR3 nucleotides read TGCGCCAGCAGCCGAACTCACGGGGGGGGCACTGAAGCTTTCTTT.

The chain couples TRBV2 to TRBJ1-2; TRBD1 is a possible D gene (6 bases). The V gene lost 5 bases and the J gene lost 4 bases, with 14 bases spanning the gap. Germline CDR1 is SNHLY and CDR2 is FYNNEI. CDR3 length equals 14 residues. The CDR3 loop is CASSLDGQFYGYTF. CDR3 DNA sequence: TGTGCCAGCAGTCTGGACGGACAGTTCTATGGCTACACCTTC. The variable domain in full, with the rest retrieved from reference TRBV2 and TRBJ1-2, is EPEVTQTPSHQVTQMGQEVILRCVPISNHLYFYWYRQILGQKVEFLVSFYNNEISEKSEIFDDQFSVERPDGSNFTLKIRSTKLEDSAMYFCASSLDGQFYGYTFGSGTRLTVV.

This clone came up once. The chain links TRBV6-5 to TRBJ1-1; 7 positions match TRBD1. Unmatched junction bases numbered 9, after V lost 10 bases and J lost 4 bases. The CDR3 length is 13 residues. The germline V gene encodes CDR1 MNHEY and CDR2 SVGAGI. The CDR3 loop reads CATTQGGGTEAFF. For the CDR3, the DNA is TGTGCCACCACGCAGGGGGGCGGCACTGAAGCTTTCTTT.

V gene TRBV27 combines with J gene TRBJ1-2, with 7 positions matching TRBD1. The CDR3 is 14 amino acids. The J segment lost 8 bases and the V segment lost 4 bases, leaving 10 bases of the junction unmatched. Germline V gene data show CDR1 as MNHEY and CDR2 as SMNVEV (reference sequence). The chain's CDR3 is CASSSPGQKSGYTF. The CDR3 nucleotides read TGTGCCAGCAGTTCACCGGGACAGAAAAGCGGCTACACCTTC.

The rearrangement links TRBV5-1 to TRBJ1-3; TRBD1 is a possible D gene (5 bases). V lost 0 bases, J lost 5 bases, and 15 bases lay in between. This CDR3 comprises 16 residues. Germline CDR1 and CDR2: SGHRS and YFSETQ. Here the CDR3 reads CASSLGGREARNTIYF. The CDR3 DNA reads TGCGCCAGCAGCTTGGGTGGCAGGGAAGCAAGAAACACCATATATTTT.

The DNA for the CDR3 is TGTGCCAGCAGCGTAGGTAGCGTACACTCTGGAAACACCATATATTTT. It encodes CASSVGSVHSGNTIYF. The chain has TRBV9 and TRBJ1-3; D not certain. Deletions cut 0 bases from V and 0 bases from J, with 10 bases between. CDR3 length: 16 amino acids. Germline assignment: CDR1 SGDLS and CDR2 YYNGEE.

Of note for this clone: Other DNA sequences from this sample encode an identical CDR3 as well. The CDR3 DNA sequence: TGCGCCAGCAGCTCAGGGGAAGGGACAGATACGCAGTATTTT. This codes for CASSSGEGTDTQYF. The chain carries TRBV10-1 and TRBJ2-3; D possibly corresponds to TRBD1 (6 bases). The germline V gene has CDR1 WNHNN and CDR2 SYGVQD (reference sequence). The V and J ends lost 6 bases and 3 bases respectively, with 13 bases between them. The CDR3 loop spans 14 amino acids.

Worth noting for this clone: The germline gene is not matched at one end of the junction; a read error may be the cause. This chain connects TRBV27 to TRBJ2-4; D is unresolved. The CDR3 extends over 11 amino acids. CDR1 is MNHEY, CDR2 SMNVEV, per germline (reference sequence). Here the CDR3 reads CASSFMGILYF. CDR3 sequence (DNA): TGTGCCAGCAGTTTTATGGGCATTCTGTACTTC.

Only a few counts were recorded for this clone. The chain joins TRBV18 to TRBJ2-1, with 12 positions matching TRBD2. The CDR3 contains 17 residues. V dropped 1 base and J dropped 7; count of bases not matched to a gene: 8. Germline V gene data show CDR1 as KGHSH and CDR2 as LQKENI. The CDR3 region is CASSPLPTSGGANEQFF. The DNA for the CDR3 is TGTGCCAGCTCACCACTCCCGACTAGCGGGGGTGCGAATGAGCAGTTCTTC.

This chain connects TRBV7-2 to TRBJ2-2, with D possibly being TRBD2 (5 bases). The V end was cut by 6 bases, the J end by 5 bases, with 13 bases between. Germline lookup yields CDR1 SGHTA and CDR2 FQGNSA. This CDR3 has 14 amino acids. CDR3 in DNA: TGTGCCAGCAGTCGTGGACGGGAAACCGGGGAGCTGTTTTTT. The encoded protein is CASSRGRETGELFF.

V gene TRBV6-5 combines with J gene TRBJ1-2; TRBD1 matches at 8 bases. Germline assignment: CDR1 MNHEY and CDR2 SVGAGI. The CDR3 is made up of 14 amino acids. V shed 6 bases and J 8 bases; nucleotides not matched to a gene: 11. CDR3 DNA sequence: TGTGCCAGCAGCTCCTGGGACAGGCTGGGGGGCTACACCTTC. This codes for CASSSWDRLGGYTF.

V and J are TRBV4-1 and TRBJ2-3; D gene ambiguous. The V and J ends lost 3 bases and 2 bases respectively, with 9 bases between them. Looked up from germline, CDR1 is MGHRA and CDR2 is YSYEKL. This CDR3 spans 14 amino acids. CDR3 sequence reads: CASSHQSPTDTQYF. The CDR3, as DNA: TGCGCCAGCAGCCACCAATCCCCCACAGATACGCAGTATTTT.

The chain has TRBV4-1 and TRBJ1-4; D may be TRBD1 (5 bases). V was clipped by 0 bases and J by 8 bases, with 10 bases between them. Germline V gene data show CDR1 as MGHRA and CDR2 as YSYEKL. The CDR3 is 14 residues long. The CDR3 loop reads CASSQDQGTEKLFF. CDR3 coding DNA: TGCGCCAGCAGCCAAGATCAGGGAACCGAAAAACTGTTTTTT.

V usage is TRBV5-6 and J usage is TRBJ2-1; 16 positions agree with TRBD2. The CDR3 has 18 amino acids. Germline V CDR1 and CDR2: SGHDT, YYEEEE. Losses at the gene ends were 4 bases for V and 4 bases for J; bases not matched to a gene: 8. The CDR3 protein is CASSRTGLAGGRYNEQFF. As DNA, the CDR3 is TGTGCCAGCAGCCGGACGGGACTAGCGGGGGGGAGGTACAATGAGCAGTTCTTC.

This chain links TRBV5-6 with TRBJ2-5, with 9 bases lining up with TRBD2. The CDR3 has 14 residues. Germline lookup yields CDR1 SGHDT and CDR2 YYEEEE. The trim removed 0 bases at V and 5 bases at J, leaving 2 bases unmatched. The CDR3 DNA reads TGTGCCAGCAGCTTGGGCGGGGGGGCCGAGACCCAGTACTTC. This sequence encodes CASSLGGGAETQYF.

The chain couples TRBV11-3 to TRBJ1-1; the match to TRBD1 covers 9 bases. The CDR3 totals 15 residues. Germline values: CDR1 SGHNT, CDR2 YENEEA. With V trimmed by 4 bases and J by 4 bases, 7 bases remained unmatched. The CDR3 DNA sequence: TGTGCCAGCAGCTCGGGACAGGGAGGGACCACTGAAGCTTTCTTT. Translating it yields CASSSGQGGTTEAFF.

The rearrangement links TRBV3-1 (or the pseudogene TRBV3-2) to TRBJ2-1; 10 nucleotides match TRBD2. The CDR3 loop spans 18 amino acids. From germline, CDR1 is LGHDT and CDR2 YNNKEL (reference sequence). V dropped 0 bases and J dropped 5; count of bases not matched to a gene: 10. The CDR3 DNA is TGTGCCAGCAGCCAAGATCGGAGCGGGGGGGCCGTTCACAATGAGCAGTTCTTC. This gives the protein CASSQDRSGGAVHNEQFF.

The chain recombines TRBV6-5 with TRBJ1-4; unclear D gene. The germline V gene has CDR1 MNHEY and CDR2 SVGAGI. The CDR3 length is 15 residues. V lost 0 bases and J 8 bases, leaving 13 bases between the germline ends. The CDR3 DNA reads TGTGCCAGCAGTTACTCGAGGGCCCCTAGCGAAAAACTGTTTTTT. It translates to CASSYSRAPSEKLFF.

This clone was picked up one time. V and J are TRBV3-1 (or the pseudogene TRBV3-2) and TRBJ2-2; perhaps TRBD1 as D (6 bases). The CDR3 has 15 amino acids. V was trimmed by 4 bases and J by 1 base, leaving 10 bases between them. The germline V gene has CDR1 LGHDT and CDR2 YNNKEL (reference sequence). CDR3 sequence (DNA): TGTGCCAGCAGCCCCTTAGGGGGGAACACCGGGGAGCTGTTTTTT. Encoded protein: CASSPLGGNTGELFF.